This T cell receptor (beta chain) comes out of a study of CD8+ T cells in alopecia areata. Extracted from the samples, RNA was reverse transcribed into cDNA to serve as the sequencing template. Profiling relied on immunoSEQ multiplex PCR, and the TCRdb table lists in-frame clones only, not all of them. The table has some 180,000 clones, more than 60% seen once. V was clipped by 5 bases and J by 1 base; unmatched bases: 10. Germline CDR1 SQVTM, CDR2 ANQGSEA. The CDR3 extends over 15 amino acids. The sequence came from a human donor with alopecia areata. The V and J genes are TRBV29-1 and TRBJ2-7; 8 nucleotides match TRBD2. The sequences come from CD4+ T cells sorted from blood, collected at week 0. The CDR3 bases are TGCAGCGTTTCCGGGATAGCGGGGCCTTCCTACGAGCAGTACTTC. Its translation is CSVSGIAGPSYEQYF.